This TCR beta chain was profiled in a study of T cells in Graves' hyperthyroidism and ophthalmopathy. If no ophthalmopathy progression occurred within 18 months, Graves' hyperthyroidism was stable. Diagnosis of hyperthyroidism was new in patients aged 18 to 65, and its duration was under 2 months. Uncontrolled infection, other autoimmune disease, pregnancy or lactation barred patients from enrollment. PBMCs were collected from a roughly 9.7 ml volume of fresh peripheral blood. Amplified TCR beta CDR3 regions derived from RNA transcripts. The HTBI primer set was used in a first-round RT-PCR of the TCR CDR3. TCRdb used MiXCR to reprocess the multiplex PCR reads, holding one entry per CDR3 protein. The sample has 550,000 to 650,000 distinct CDR3 sequences; 11% to 15% are singletons. The table lists this clonotype with many counts. The CDR3 covers 14 residues. After removal of 6 bases from V and 7 bases from J, the junction contained 7 bases not matched to a gene. Per germline, CDR1 MNHNS and CDR2 SASEGT.

This receptor was obtained from a woman between 40 and 50 years old with Graves' hyperthyroidism. The sequenced material came from blood. The chain links TRBV6-1 to TRBJ2-7; 12 bases are a match to TRBD2. CDR3 sequence reads: CASSPSGRAPEQYF. The CDR3 nucleotides read TGTGCCAGCAGCCCTAGCGGGAGGGCGCCAGAGCAGTACTTC.